This is a list of T cell receptor beta chains from one sample in a study of OX40 agonist ivuxolimab in advanced cancers. Generated by immunoSEQ multiplex PCR, the TCRdb table keeps only in-frame clones and is missing some. The data hold 63,000 or so clones, with 80% to 90% observed a single time. Sequencing used CD4+ or CD8+ T cells sorted from blood, obtained in a trial of the OX40 agonist ivuxolimab. The receptors here all came from an adult with an advanced solid tumor such as melanoma, head and neck, liver or kidney cancer. Each CDR3 is given with its conserved first and last residue.

TRBJ2-5 | TRBV5-1 | CASSLSDAETQYF
TRBJ1-2 | TRBV15 | CATSRPRNYGYTF
TRBJ2-1 | TRBV5-1 | CASSRTSGGNNEQFF
TRBJ1-2 | TRBV2 | CASTRTGGSYGYTF
TRBJ1-5 | TRBV15 | CATSGSPDTYQPQHF
TRBJ2-3 | TRBV4-2 | CASSQEHSRFRNTQYF
TRBJ2-4 | TRBV5-8 | CASSSPGLGKNIQYF
TRBJ2-3 | TRBV7-2 | CASSLLGLMGDTQYF
TRBJ2-5 | TRBV6-5 | CASSYSWARVETQYF
TRBJ2-3 | TRBV2 | CASSRTTTDTQYF
TRBJ1-1 | TRBV25-1 | CASSELDRDTEAFF
TRBJ2-1 | TRBV19 | CATGTSGRFREQFF
TRBJ2-5 | TRBV28 | CASSEAGIQETQYF
TRBJ2-7 | TRBV11-2 | CASSPLVRDEQYF
TRBJ2-5 | TRBV19 | CASSMKGETQYF
TRBJ2-2 | TRBV7-3 | CASSPPGGTNTGELFF
TRBJ2-1 | TRBV7-2 | CASSLVGTSGGANEQFF
TRBJ2-1 | TRBV7-9 | CASTPGQGNNEQFF
TRBJ1-1 | TRBV5-6 | CASSFRDGGTEAFF
TRBJ2-5 | TRBV28 | CASRANRDSGETQYF
TRBJ1-1 | TRBV5-1 | CASSLYGTMNTEAFF
TRBJ2-6 | TRBV28 | CALGGSGANVLTF
TRBJ1-5 | TRBV2 | CASSEARGAGQPQHF
TRBJ2-1 | TRBV4-1 | CASSRGGLAGFYNEQFF
TRBJ1-4 | TRBV7-8 | CASSLVGRTQDEKLFF
TRBJ2-5 | TRBV10-3 | CATRTSETQYF
TRBJ2-1 | TRBV28 | CASSPGPDEQFF
TRBJ1-5 | TRBV6-1 | CAVSRDRVGQPQHF
TRBJ2-3 | TRBV6-6 | CASSIEGTDTQYF
TRBJ1-1 | TRBV6-5 | CASRPIRQNTEAFF
TRBJ1-2 | TRBV7-8 | CASSLSRDSNYGYTF